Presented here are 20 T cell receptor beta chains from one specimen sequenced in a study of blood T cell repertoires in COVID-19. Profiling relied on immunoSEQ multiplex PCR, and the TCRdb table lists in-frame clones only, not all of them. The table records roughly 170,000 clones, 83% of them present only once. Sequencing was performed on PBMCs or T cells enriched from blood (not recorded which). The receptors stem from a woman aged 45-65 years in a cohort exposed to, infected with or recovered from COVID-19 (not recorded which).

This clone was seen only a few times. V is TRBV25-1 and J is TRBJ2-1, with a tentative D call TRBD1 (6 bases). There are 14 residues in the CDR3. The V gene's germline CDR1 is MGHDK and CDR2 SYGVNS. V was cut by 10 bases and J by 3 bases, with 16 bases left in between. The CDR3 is CATAPRQDYNEQFF. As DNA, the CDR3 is TGTGCCACCGCACCGAGACAGGACTACAATGAGCAGTTCTTC.

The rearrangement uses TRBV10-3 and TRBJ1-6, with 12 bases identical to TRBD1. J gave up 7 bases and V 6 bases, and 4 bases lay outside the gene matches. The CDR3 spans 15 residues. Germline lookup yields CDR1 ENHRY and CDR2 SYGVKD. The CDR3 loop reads CAIRPGTGGNSPLHF. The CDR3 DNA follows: TGTGCCATCAGGCCCGGGACAGGGGGCAATTCACCCCTCCACTTT.

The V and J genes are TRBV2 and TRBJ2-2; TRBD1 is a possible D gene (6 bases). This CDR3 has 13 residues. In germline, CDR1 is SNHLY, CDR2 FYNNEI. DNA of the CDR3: TGTCCCGTGCGGACAGATAACACCGGGGAGCTGTTTTTT. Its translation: CPVRTDNTGELFF.

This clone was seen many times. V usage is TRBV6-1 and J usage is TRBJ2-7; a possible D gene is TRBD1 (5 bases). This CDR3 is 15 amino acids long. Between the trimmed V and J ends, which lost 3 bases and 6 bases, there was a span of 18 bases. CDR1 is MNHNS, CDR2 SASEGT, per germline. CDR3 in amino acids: CASSEASGIPVEQYF. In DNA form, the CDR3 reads TGTGCCAGCAGTGAGGCCTCAGGGATCCCCGTCGAGCAGTACTTC.

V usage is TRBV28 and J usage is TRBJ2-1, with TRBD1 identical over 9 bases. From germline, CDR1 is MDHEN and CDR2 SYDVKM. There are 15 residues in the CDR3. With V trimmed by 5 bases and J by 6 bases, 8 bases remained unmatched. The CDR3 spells CASSTRQGVGNEQFF. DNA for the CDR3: TGTGCCAGCAGTACGCGACAGGGGGTGGGCAATGAGCAGTTCTTC.

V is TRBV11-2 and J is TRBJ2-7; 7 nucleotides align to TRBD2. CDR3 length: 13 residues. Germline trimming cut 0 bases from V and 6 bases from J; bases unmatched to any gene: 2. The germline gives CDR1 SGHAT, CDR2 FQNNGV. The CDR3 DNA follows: TGTGCCAGCAGCTTAGACCGGGAGGCCGAGCAGTACTTC. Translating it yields CASSLDREAEQYF.

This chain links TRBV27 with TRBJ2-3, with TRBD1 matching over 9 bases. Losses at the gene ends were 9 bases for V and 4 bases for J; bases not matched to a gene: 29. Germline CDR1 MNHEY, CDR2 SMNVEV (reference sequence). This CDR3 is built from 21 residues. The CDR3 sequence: CARSRMYRNRKPGQGSDTQYF. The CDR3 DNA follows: TGTGCCAGGAGTCGGATGTATCGGAACCGTAAACCGGGACAGGGTTCAGATACGCAGTATTTT.

CDR3 in amino acids: CASSRAAGGHTDTQYF. Written as DNA, the CDR3 is TGTGCCAGCAGTCGCGCAGCGGGAGGGCACACAGATACGCAGTATTTT. The chain has TRBV2 and TRBJ2-3; TRBD2 agrees at 10 bases. The V segment lost 5 bases and the J segment 2 bases; nucleotides outside the gene matches: 7. Germline CDR1 reads SNHLY; CDR2 reads FYNNEI. The CDR3 is 16 amino acids.

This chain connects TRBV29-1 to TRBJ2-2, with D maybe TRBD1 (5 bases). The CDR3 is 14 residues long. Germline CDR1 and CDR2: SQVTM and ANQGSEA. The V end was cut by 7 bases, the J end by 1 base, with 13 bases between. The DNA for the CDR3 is TGCAGCGGACGGAAGGACAAGAACACCGGGGAGCTGTTTTTT. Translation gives CSGRKDKNTGELFF.

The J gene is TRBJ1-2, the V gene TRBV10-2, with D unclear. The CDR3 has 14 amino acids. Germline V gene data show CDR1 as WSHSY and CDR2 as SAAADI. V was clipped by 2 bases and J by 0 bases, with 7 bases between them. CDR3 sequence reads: CASSEEETNYGYTF. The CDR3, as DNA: TGCGCCAGCAGTGAGGAGGAAACTAACTATGGCTACACCTTC.

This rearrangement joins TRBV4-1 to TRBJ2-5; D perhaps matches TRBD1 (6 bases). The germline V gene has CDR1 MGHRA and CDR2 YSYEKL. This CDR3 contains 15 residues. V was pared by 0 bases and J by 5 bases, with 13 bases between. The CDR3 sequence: CASSQDRGIVETQYF. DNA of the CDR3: TGCGCCAGCAGCCAAGACAGGGGTATAGTTGAGACCCAGTACTTC.

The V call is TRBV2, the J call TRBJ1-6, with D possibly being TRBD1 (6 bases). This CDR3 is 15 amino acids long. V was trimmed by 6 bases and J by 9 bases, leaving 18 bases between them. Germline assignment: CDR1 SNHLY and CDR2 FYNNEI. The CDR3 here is CASSLQGNMGSPLHF. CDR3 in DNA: TGTGCCAGCAGCCTACAGGGAAATATGGGTTCACCCCTCCACTTT.

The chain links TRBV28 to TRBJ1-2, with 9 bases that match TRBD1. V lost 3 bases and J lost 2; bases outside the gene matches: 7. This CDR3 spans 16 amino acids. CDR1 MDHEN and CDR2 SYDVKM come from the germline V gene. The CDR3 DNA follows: TGTGCCAGCAGTTTCCTCGCCGGACAGGGGAACTATGGCTACACCTTC. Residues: CASSFLAGQGNYGYTF.

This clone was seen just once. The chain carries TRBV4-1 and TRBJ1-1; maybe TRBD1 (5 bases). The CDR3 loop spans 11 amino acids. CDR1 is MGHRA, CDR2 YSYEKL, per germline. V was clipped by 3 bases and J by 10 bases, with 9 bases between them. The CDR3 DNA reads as TGCGCCAGCAGCCAGGCAGGGATAGCTTTCTTT. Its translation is CASSQAGIAFF.

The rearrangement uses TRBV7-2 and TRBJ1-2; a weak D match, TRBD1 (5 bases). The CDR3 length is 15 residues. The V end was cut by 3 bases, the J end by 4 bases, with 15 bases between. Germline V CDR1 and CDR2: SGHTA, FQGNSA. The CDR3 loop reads CASSLGRDLLYGYTF. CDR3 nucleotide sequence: TGTGCCAGCAGCTTGGGGAGGGACCTCCTCTATGGCTACACCTTC.

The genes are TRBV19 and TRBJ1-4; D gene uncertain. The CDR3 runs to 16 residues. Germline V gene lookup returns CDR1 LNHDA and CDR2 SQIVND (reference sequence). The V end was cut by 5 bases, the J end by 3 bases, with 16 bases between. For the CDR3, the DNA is TGTGCCAGTAGTTACCTTCATGCAAGCTCTAATGAAAAACTGTTTTTT. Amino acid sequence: CASSYLHASSNEKLFF.

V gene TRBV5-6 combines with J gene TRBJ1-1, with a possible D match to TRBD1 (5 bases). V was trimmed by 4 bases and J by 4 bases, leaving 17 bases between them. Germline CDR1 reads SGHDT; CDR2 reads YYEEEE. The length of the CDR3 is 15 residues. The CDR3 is CASSAMTAGSTEAFF. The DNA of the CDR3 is TGTGCCAGCAGCGCCATGACAGCCGGGAGCACTGAAGCTTTCTTT. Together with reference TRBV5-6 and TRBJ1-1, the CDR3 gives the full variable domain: DAGVTQSPTHLIKTRGQQVTLRCSPKSGHDTVSWYQQALGQGPQFIFQYYEEEERQRGNFPDRFSGHQFPNYSSELNVNALLLGDSALYLCASSAMTAGSTEAFFGQGTRLTVV.

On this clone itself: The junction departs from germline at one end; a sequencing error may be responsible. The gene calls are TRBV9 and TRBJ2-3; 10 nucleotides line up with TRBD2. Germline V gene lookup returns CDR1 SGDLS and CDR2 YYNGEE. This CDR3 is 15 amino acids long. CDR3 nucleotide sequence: TGTGCCAGCAGGGTAGCGGGGGGAATCACAGATACGCAGTATTTT. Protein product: CASRVAGGITDTQYF.

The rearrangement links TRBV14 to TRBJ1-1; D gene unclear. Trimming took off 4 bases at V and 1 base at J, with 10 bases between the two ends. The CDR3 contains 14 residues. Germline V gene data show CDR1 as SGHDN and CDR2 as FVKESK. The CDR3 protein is CASSPVISNTEAFF. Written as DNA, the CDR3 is TGTGCCAGCAGCCCAGTGATTTCGAACACTGAAGCTTTCTTT.

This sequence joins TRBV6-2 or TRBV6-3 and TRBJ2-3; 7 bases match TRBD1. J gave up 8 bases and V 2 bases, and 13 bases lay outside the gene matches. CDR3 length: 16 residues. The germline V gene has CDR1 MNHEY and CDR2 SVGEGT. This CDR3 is CASSYEGASKWGTQYF. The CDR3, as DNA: TGTGCCAGCAGTTACGAGGGGGCGAGTAAGTGGGGTACGCAGTATTTT.